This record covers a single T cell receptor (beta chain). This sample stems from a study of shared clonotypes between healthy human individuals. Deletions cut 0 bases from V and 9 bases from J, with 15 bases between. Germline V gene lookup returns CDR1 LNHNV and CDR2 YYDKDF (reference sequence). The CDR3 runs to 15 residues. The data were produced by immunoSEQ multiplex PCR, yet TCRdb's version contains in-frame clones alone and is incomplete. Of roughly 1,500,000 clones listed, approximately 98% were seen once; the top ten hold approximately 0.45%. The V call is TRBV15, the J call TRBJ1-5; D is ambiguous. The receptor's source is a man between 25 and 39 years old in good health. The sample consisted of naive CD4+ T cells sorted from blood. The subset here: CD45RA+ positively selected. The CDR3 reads CATSRDERREGPQHF. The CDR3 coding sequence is TGTGCCACCAGCAGAGATGAAAGGAGGGAAGGGCCCCAGCATTTT.